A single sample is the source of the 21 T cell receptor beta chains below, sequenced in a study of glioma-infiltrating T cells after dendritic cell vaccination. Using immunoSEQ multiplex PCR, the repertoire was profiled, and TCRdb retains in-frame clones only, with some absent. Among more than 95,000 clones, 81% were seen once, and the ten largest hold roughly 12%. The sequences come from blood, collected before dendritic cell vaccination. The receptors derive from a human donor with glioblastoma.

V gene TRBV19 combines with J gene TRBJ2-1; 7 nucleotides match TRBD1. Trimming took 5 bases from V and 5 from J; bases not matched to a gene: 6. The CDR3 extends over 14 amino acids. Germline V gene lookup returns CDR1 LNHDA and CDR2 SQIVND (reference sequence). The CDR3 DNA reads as TGTGCCAGTAGTCGACAGGGTCCCCACAATGAGCAGTTCTTC. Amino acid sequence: CASSRQGPHNEQFF. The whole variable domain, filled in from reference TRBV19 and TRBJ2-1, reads DGGITQSPKYLFRKEGQNVTLSCEQNLNHDAMYWYRQDPGQGLRLIYYSQIVNDFQKGDIAEGYSVSREKKESFPLTVTSAQKNPTAFYLCASSRQGPHNEQFFGPGTRLTVL.

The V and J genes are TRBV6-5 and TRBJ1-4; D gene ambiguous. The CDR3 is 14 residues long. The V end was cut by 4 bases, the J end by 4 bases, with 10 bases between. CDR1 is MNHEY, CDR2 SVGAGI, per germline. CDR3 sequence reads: CASSLSQINEKLFF. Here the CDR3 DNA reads TGTGCCAGCAGTTTGTCCCAGATTAATGAAAAACTGTTTTTT.

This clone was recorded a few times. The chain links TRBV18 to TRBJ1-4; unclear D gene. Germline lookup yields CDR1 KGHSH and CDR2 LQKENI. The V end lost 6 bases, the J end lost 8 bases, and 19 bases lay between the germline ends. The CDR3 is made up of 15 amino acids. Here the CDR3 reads CASSSKIPPGEKLFF. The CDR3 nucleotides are TGTGCCAGCTCGTCAAAAATCCCCCCGGGGGAAAAACTGTTTTTT.

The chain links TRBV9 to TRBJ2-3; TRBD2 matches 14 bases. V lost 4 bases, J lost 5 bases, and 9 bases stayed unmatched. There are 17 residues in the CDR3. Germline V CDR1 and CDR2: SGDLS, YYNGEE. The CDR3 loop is CASSSRLAGGHRDTQYF. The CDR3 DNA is TGTGCCAGCAGCTCACGACTAGCGGGGGGGCATAGAGATACGCAGTATTTT.

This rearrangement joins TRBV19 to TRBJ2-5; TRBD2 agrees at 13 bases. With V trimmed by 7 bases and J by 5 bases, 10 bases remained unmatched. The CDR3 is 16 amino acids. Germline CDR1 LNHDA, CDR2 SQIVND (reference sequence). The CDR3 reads CASMTTSGGNGETQYF. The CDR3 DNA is TGTGCCAGTATGACGACTAGCGGGGGGAACGGGGAGACCCAGTACTTC.

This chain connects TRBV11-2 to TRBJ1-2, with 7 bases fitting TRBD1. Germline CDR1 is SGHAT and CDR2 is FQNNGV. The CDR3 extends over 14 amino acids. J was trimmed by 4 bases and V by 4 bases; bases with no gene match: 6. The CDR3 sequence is CASSSPPGGYGYTF. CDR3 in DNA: TGTGCCAGCAGCTCCCCCCCAGGGGGCTATGGCTACACCTTC.

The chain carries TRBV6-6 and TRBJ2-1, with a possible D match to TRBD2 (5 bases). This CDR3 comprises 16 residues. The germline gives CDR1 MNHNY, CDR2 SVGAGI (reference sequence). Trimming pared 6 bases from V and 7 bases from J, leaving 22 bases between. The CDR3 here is CASRSPTTSRGNEQFF. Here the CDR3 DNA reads TGTGCCAGCAGATCCCCGACCACATCCCGGGGAAATGAGCAGTTCTTC.

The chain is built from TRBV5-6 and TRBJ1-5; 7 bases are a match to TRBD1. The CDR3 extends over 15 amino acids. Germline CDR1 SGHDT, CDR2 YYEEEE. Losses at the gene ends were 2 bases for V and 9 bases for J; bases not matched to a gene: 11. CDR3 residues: CASSLFRQGVRPQHF. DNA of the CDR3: TGTGCCAGCAGCTTATTCCGACAGGGAGTGCGGCCCCAGCATTTT.

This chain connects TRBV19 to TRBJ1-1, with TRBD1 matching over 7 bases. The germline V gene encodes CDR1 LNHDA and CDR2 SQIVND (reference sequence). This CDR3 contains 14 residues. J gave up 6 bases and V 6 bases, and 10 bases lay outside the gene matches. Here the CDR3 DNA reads TGTGCCAGTAGCTCTGACAGGGTGATGCCTGAAGCTTTCTTT. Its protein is CASSSDRVMPEAFF.

This chain's CDR3 is CASSPATGDEQFF. CDR3 nucleotides: TGTGCCAGCAGCCCAGCGACAGGGGATGAGCAGTTCTTC. The chain carries TRBV7-9 and TRBJ2-1, with 8 bases lining up with TRBD1. V dropped 5 bases and J dropped 8; count of bases not matched to a gene: 5. Per germline, CDR1 SEHNR and CDR2 FQNEAQ (reference sequence). The CDR3 sequence is 13 residues long.

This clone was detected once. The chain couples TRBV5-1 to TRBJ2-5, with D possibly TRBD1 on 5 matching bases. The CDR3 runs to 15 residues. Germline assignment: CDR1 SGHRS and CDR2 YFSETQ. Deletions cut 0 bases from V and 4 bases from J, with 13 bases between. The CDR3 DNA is TGCGCCAGCAGCTTGGAACAGGTATGGGTAGAGACCCAGTACTTC. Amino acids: CASSLEQVWVETQYF.

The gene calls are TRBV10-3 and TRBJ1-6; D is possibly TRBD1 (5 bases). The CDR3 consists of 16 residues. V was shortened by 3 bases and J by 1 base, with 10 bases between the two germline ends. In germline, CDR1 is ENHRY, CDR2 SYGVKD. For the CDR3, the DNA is TGTGCCATCAGTGATCGGGGGAAGTCCTATAATTCACCCCTCCACTTT. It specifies CAISDRGKSYNSPLHF.

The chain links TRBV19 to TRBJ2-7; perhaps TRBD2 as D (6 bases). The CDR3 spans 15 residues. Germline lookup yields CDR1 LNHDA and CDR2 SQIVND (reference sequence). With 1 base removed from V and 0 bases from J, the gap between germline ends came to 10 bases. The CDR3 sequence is CASSIGFGGSYEQYF. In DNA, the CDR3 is TGTGCCAGTAGTATAGGGTTCGGGGGCTCCTACGAGCAGTACTTC.

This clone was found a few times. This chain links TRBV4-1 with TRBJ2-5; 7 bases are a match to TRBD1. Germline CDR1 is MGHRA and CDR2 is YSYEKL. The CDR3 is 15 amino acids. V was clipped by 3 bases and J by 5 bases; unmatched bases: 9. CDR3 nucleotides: TGCGCCAGCAGCCACGGACAGGATTTTAGGGAGACCCAGTACTTC. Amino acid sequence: CASSHGQDFRETQYF.

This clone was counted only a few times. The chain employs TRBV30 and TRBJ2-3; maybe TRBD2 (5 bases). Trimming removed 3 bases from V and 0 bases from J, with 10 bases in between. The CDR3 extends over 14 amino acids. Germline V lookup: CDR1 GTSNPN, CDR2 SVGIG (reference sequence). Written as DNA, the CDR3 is TGTGCCTGGAGGGAGGAACGTAGCACAGATACGCAGTATTTT. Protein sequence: CAWREERSTDTQYF.

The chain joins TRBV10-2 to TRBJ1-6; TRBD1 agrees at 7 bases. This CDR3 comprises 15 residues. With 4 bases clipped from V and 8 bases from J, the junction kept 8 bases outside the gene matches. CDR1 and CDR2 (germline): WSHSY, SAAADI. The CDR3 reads CASSVKGTADSPLHF. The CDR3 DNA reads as TGCGCCAGCAGTGTAAAAGGGACAGCGGATTCACCCCTCCACTTT.

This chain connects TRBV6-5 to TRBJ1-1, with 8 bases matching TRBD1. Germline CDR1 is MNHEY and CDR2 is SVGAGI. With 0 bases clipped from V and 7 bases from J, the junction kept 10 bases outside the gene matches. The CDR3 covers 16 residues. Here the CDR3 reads CASSYSKDRVGVEAFF. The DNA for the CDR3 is TGTGCCAGCAGTTACTCAAAGGACAGGGTTGGGGTTGAAGCTTTCTTT.

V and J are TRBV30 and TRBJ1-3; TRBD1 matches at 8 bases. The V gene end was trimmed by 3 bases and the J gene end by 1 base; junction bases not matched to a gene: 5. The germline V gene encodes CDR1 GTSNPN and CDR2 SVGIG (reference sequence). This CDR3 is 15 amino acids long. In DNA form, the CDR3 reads TGTGCCTGGAGGATAGACAGGGGATCTGGAAACACCATATATTTT. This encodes CAWRIDRGSGNTIYF. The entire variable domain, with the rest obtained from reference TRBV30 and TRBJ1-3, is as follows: SQTIHQWPATLVQPVGSPLSLECTVEGTSNPNLYWYRQAAGRGLQLLFYSVGIGQISSEVPQNLSASRPQDRQFILSSKKLLLSDSGFYLCAWRIDRGSGNTIYFGEGSWLTVV.

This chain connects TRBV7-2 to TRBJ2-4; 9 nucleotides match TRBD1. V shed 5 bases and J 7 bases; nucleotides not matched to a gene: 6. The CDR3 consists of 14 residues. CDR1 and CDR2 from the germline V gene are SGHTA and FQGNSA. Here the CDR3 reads CASSTPGQGNIQYF. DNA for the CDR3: TGTGCCAGCAGCACTCCGGGACAGGGTAACATTCAGTACTTC.

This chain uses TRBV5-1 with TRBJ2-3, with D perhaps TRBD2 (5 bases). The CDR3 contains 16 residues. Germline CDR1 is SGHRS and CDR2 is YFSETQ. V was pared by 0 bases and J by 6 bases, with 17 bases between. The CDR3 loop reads CASSLGPGSKVDTQYF. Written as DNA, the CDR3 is TGCGCCAGCAGCTTGGGGCCGGGATCTAAGGTCGATACGCAGTATTTT.

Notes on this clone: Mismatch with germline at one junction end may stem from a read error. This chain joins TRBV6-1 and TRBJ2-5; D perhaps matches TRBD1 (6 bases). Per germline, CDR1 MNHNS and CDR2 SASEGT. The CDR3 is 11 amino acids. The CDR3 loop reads CASSEHRDTHF. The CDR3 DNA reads TGTGCCAGCAGTGAACATCGGGACACCCACTTC.